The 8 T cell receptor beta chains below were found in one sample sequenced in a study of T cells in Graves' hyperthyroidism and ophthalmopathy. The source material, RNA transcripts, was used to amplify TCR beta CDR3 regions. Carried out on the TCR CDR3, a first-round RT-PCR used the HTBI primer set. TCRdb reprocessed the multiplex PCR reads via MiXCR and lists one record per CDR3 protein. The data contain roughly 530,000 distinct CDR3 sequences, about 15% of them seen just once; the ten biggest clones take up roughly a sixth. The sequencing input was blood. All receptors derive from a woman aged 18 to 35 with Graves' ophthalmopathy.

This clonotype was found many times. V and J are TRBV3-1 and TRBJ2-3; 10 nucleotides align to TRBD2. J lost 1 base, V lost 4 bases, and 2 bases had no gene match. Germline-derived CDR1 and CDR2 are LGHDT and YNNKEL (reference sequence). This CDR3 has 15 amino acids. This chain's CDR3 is CASSPGTSGTDTQYF. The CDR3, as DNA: TGTGCCAGCAGCCCAGGGACTAGCGGCACAGATACGCAGTATTTT.

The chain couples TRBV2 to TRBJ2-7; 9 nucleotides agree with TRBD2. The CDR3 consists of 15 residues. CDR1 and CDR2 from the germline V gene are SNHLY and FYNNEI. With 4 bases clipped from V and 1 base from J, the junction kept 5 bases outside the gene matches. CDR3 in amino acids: CASSGGGGDSYEQYF. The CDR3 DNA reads TGTGCCAGCAGTGGGGGCGGGGGGGATTCCTACGAGCAGTACTTC.

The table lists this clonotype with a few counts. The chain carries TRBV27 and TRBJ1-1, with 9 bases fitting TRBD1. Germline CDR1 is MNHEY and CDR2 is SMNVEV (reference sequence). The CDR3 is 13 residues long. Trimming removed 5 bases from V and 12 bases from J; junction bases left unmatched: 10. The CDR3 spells CASSLTAGTGPFF. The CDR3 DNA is TGTGCCAGCAGTCTAACGGCTGGGACAGGGCCTTTCTTT.

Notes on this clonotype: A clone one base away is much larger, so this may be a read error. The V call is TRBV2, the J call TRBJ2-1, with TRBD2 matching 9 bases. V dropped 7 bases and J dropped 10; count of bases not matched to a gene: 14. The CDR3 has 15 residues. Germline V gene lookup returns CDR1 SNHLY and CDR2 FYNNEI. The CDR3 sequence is CASTGTGGGASEQFF. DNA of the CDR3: TGTGCCAGCACTGGCACTGGCGGGGGGGCGAGCGAGCAGTTCTTC.

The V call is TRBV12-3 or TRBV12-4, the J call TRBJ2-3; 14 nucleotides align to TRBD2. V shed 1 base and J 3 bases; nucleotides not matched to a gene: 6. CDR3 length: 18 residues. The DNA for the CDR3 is TGTGCCAGCAGTTTAGGTTCCGGGACTAGCGGGGGTACAGATACGCAGTATTTT. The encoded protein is CASSLGSGTSGGTDTQYF.

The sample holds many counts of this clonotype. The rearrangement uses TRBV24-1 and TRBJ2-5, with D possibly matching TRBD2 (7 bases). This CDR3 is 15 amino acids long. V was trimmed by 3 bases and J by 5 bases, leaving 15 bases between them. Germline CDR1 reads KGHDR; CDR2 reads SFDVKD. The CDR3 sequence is CATSDPQGRDETQYF. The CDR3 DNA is TGTGCCACCAGTGATCCGCAGGGGAGGGACGAGACCCAGTACTTC.

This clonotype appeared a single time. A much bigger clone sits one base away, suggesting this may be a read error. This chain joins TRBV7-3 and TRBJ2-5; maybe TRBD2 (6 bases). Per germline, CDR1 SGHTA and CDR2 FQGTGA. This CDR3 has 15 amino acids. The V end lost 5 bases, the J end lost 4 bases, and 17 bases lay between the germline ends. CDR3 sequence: CASSPTGTVGETQYF. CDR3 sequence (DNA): TGTGCCAGCAGCCCAACCGGGACTGTAGGAGAGACCCAGTACTTC. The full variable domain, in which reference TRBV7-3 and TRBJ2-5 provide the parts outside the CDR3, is GAGVSQTPSNKVTEKGKYVELRCDPISGHTALYWYRQSLGQGPEFLIYFQGTGAADDSGLPNDRFFAVRPEGSVSTLKIQRTERGDSAVYLCASSPTGTVGETQYFGPGTRLLVL.

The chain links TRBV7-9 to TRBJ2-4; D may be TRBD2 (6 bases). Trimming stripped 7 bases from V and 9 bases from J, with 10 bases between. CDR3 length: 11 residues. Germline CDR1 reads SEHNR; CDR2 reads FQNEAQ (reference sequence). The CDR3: CASIMGGIQYF. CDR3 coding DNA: TGTGCCAGCATCATGGGGGGCATTCAGTACTTC.